This TCR beta chain was retrieved from a study of blood T cell repertoires in COVID-19. About the research overall: The study drew acute and convalescent COVID-19 samples from the United States, Italy and Spain.

Per the original data handling: Researchers report that nucleated cell counts were estimated from reference gene primer amplification. Using immunoSEQ multiplex PCR, the repertoire was profiled, and TCRdb retains in-frame clones only, with some absent. D and trimming were read from the DNA, whereas the V and J calls and clone size are those reported in that table. The sample has approximately 61,000 clones, almost 90% seen once. CDR3 length equals 14 residues. Losses at the gene ends were 4 bases for V and 11 bases for J; bases not matched to a gene: 12. Germline V gene lookup returns CDR1 SEHNR and CDR2 FQNEAQ (reference sequence).

The source material was peripheral blood. This receptor was identified in a woman aged 80 or over with active COVID-19. The chain recombines TRBV7-9 with TRBJ2-5, with 8 bases lining up with TRBD2. The CDR3 region is CASSYGGGTLYQYF. For the CDR3, the DNA is TGTGCCAGCAGCTACGGCGGGGGGACCCTATATCAGTACTTC.